Below are 17 T cell receptor beta chains sequenced from a single sample in a study of blood T cell repertoires in COVID-19. Using immunoSEQ multiplex PCR, the repertoire was profiled, and TCRdb retains in-frame clones only, with some absent. This sample yields about 58,000 clones, of which about 80% are seen a single time; roughly 10% belongs to the top ten. Sequenced input: peripheral blood. These receptors originate from a man aged 50 to 59 with COVID-19, enrolled during active disease.

The chain links TRBV25-1 to TRBJ1-1; D remains unclear. Trimming took 6 bases from V and 10 from J, leaving 12 bases between them. Germline values: CDR1 MGHDK, CDR2 SYGVNS. The CDR3 has 11 residues. CDR3: CASRTERGAFF. The CDR3 bases are TGTGCCAGCAGGACCGAGAGAGGAGCTTTCTTT.

The rearrangement links TRBV18 to TRBJ2-7; D is unclear. Germline V lookup: CDR1 KGHSH, CDR2 LQKENI. The CDR3 is 15 amino acids. The V end was cut by 4 bases, the J end by 1 base, with 14 bases between. The CDR3 reads CASSQGGTGSYEQYF. For the CDR3, the DNA is TGTGCCAGCTCACAAGGCGGCACCGGATCCTACGAGCAGTACTTC.

V and J are TRBV7-9 and TRBJ1-3; maybe TRBD1 (5 bases). This CDR3 comprises 16 residues. CDR1 SEHNR and CDR2 FQNEAQ come from the germline V gene (reference sequence). The ends were cut back, 4 bases at V and 4 bases at J, with 17 bases in the middle. The CDR3 protein is CASSSTLPGLGNTIYF. The CDR3, as DNA: TGTGCCAGCAGCTCTACTCTTCCGGGACTGGGAAACACCATATATTTT.

The chain has TRBV5-4 and TRBJ1-2; D may be TRBD1 (6 bases). This CDR3 comprises 13 residues. Germline CDR1 and CDR2: SGHNT and YYREEE (reference sequence). In DNA form, the CDR3 reads TGTGGAACAAGTGGGGGCTCTAACTATGGCTACACCTTC. Amino acids: CGTSGGSNYGYTF.

V usage is TRBV3-1 (or the pseudogene TRBV3-2) and J usage is TRBJ1-1; tentatively, D is TRBD1 (6 bases). Germline assignment: CDR1 LGHDT and CDR2 YNNKEL (reference sequence). V was clipped by 1 base and J by 5 bases, with 14 bases between them. CDR3 length: 15 amino acids. CDR3 nucleotides: TGTGCCAGCAGCCAAGCGGACAGATTCTTTACTGAAGCTTTCTTT. This translates into CASSQADRFFTEAFF.

The chain recombines TRBV6-6 with TRBJ1-3, with D possibly TRBD1 on 6 matching bases. V shed 7 bases and J shed 2 bases, with 9 bases lying between them. This CDR3 has 13 amino acids. Germline CDR1 MNHNY, CDR2 SVGAGI (reference sequence). The CDR3 DNA follows: TGTGCCAGCAACCGGGACACTGGAAACACCATATATTTT. Its translation: CASNRDTGNTIYF.

This clone was found once. The chain carries TRBV27 and TRBJ1-1; D is perhaps TRBD1 (5 bases). With 7 bases removed from V and 5 bases from J, the gap between germline ends came to 17 bases. Germline V gene sequence: CDR1 MNHEY, CDR2 SMNVEV (reference sequence). The CDR3 loop spans 14 amino acids. Here the CDR3 DNA reads TGTGCCAGCACCCCGATGCAGGGTTTTACTGAAGCTTTCTTT. This codes for CASTPMQGFTEAFF.

This sequence joins TRBV3-1 (or the pseudogene TRBV3-2) and TRBJ1-4; 9 positions match TRBD1. Germline CDR1 reads LGHDT; CDR2 reads YNNKEL (reference sequence). The V and J ends lost 4 bases and 10 bases, in that order; junction bases with no gene match: 4. The CDR3 is 13 residues long. CDR3 in amino acids: CASSPRQGGKLFF. The CDR3, as DNA: TGTGCCAGCAGCCCGAGACAGGGGGGAAAACTGTTTTTT.

The rearrangement joins TRBV5-1 to TRBJ2-7, with a tentative D call TRBD2 (7 bases). The CDR3 has 16 amino acids. Trimming took 0 bases from V and 7 from J, leaving 20 bases between them. Germline CDR1 is SGHRS and CDR2 is YFSETQ. The CDR3 region has the DNA TGCGCCAGCAGCTTGGGCTTGGAACCGGGGGGCGGGGAGCAGTACTTC. Protein sequence: CASSLGLEPGGGEQYF.

The CDR3 protein is CAWSPGVGQPQHF. CDR3 sequence (DNA): TGTGCCTGGAGTCCGGGAGTAGGTCAGCCCCAGCATTTT. V is TRBV30 and J is TRBJ1-5; D gene unclear. The CDR3 length is 13 residues. Trimming removed 2 bases from V and 6 bases from J, with 11 bases in between. Germline CDR1 GTSNPN, CDR2 SVGIG (reference sequence).

The chain uses TRBV4-1 and TRBJ2-2, with D possibly being TRBD1 (6 bases). The CDR3 loop spans 17 amino acids. V lost 1 base, J lost 0 bases, and 12 bases lay in between. From germline, CDR1 is MGHRA and CDR2 YSYEKL. The CDR3 DNA reads TGCGCCAGCAGCCAAGTGGCAGGGGCCGCGAACACCGGGGAGCTGTTTTTT. It is translated as CASSQVAGAANTGELFF.

This clone turned up a few times. An end of the junction does not agree with germline; a read error may underlie this. The chain recombines TRBV10-3 with TRBJ2-7, with 7 bases lining up with TRBD1. Looked up from germline, CDR1 is ENHRY and CDR2 is SYGVKD. This CDR3 is built from 15 residues. The CDR3 DNA is TGTGCCATCAGCGAGTCGCCCGACAGGGCCTACGAGCAGTACTTC. Encoded protein: CAISESPDRAYEQYF.

The rearrangement joins TRBV18 to TRBJ2-1; 13 bases are shared with TRBD2. CDR1 and CDR2 (germline): KGHSH, LQKENI. The CDR3 length is 17 residues. J was trimmed by 3 bases and V by 3 bases; bases with no gene match: 5. The CDR3 DNA is TGTGCCAGCTCACCGGGGACTAGCGGGAACAACTACAATGAGCAGTTCTTC. It encodes CASSPGTSGNNYNEQFF.

The chain combines TRBV4-2 with TRBJ2-1; 8 nucleotides line up with TRBD2. This CDR3 contains 14 residues. The trim removed 1 base at V and 10 bases at J, leaving 6 bases unmatched. Germline V gene sequence: CDR1 LGHNA, CDR2 YNFKEQ. The DNA of the CDR3 is TGTGCCAGCAGCCAAGGGGGACTAGTAGGAGAGCAGTTCTTC. Protein: CASSQGGLVGEQFF.

The J gene is TRBJ2-4, the V gene TRBV27, with 11 bases aligning to TRBD2. Germline-derived CDR1 and CDR2 are MNHEY and SMNVEV (reference sequence). J was trimmed by 4 bases and V by 6 bases; bases with no gene match: 8. The CDR3 totals 16 residues. The CDR3 region is CASSRIGTSGKNIQYF. For the CDR3, the DNA is TGTGCCAGCAGCCGCATCGGGACTAGCGGTAAAAACATTCAGTACTTC.

The chain carries TRBV4-1 and TRBJ1-2; TRBD1 aligns across 8 bases. Germline V CDR1 and CDR2: MGHRA, YSYEKL. The junction had 3 bases not matched to a gene; V was cut back by 2 bases and J by 1 base. The CDR3 is 15 residues long. The chain's CDR3 is CASSQLQGVNYGYTF. In nucleotides, the CDR3 is TGCGCCAGCAGCCAACTACAGGGGGTTAACTATGGCTACACCTTC.

J is TRBJ1-1 and V is TRBV4-3; TRBD1 aligns across 7 bases. The J segment lost 4 bases and the V segment lost 4 bases, leaving 15 bases of the junction unmatched. The germline CDR1 and CDR2 sequences are LGHNA and YSLEER. The CDR3 runs 17 residues. The CDR3 loop reads CASSLKLSTGRTTEAFF. DNA for the CDR3: TGCGCCAGCAGCCTAAAACTATCGACAGGGAGGACCACTGAAGCTTTCTTT.